This T cell receptor beta chain was obtained from a study of shared clonotypes between healthy human individuals. Germline CDR1 is WSHSY and CDR2 is SAAADI. With 3 bases removed from V and 2 bases from J, the gap between germline ends came to 13 bases. This CDR3 is built from 15 residues. Method: immunoSEQ multiplex PCR; TCRdb's copy keeps in-frame clones and lacks some. The sample has under 600,000 clones, over 60% seen once. Sample: PBMCs. The rearrangement uses TRBV10-2 and TRBJ2-5; D not certain. The receptor was derived from a middle-aged woman in good health. Some clones in this sample may be carry-over from other donors' samples. DNA for the CDR3: TGCGCCAGCAGTGAACCAAGTGGTCCTCAAGAGACCCAGTACTTC. It codes for CASSEPSGPQETQYF.